The 8 T cell receptor beta chains below all came from one sample that was sequenced in a study of blood T cell repertoires in COVID-19. This table comes from immunoSEQ multiplex PCR, and its TCRdb copy is limited to in-frame clones, with some not included. This table has 35,000 to 40,000 clones, 75% to 90% appearing once. The sample comprised peripheral blood. The receptor source for this set is an older man with acute or convalescent COVID-19.

For the CDR3, the DNA is TGTGCCAGCAGTTCCTTAGCGGGAGACCTCTACAATGAGCAGTTCTTC. Encoded protein: CASSSLAGDLYNEQFF. The chain links TRBV6-5 to TRBJ2-1, with 9 bases matching TRBD2. The germline CDR1 and CDR2 sequences are MNHEY and SVGAGI. After removal of 4 bases from V and 3 bases from J, the junction contained 7 bases not matched to a gene. This CDR3 has 16 residues.

The V and J genes are TRBV6-5 and TRBJ1-4; D might be TRBD1 (6 bases). This CDR3 spans 13 amino acids. The germline V and J ends were trimmed by 6 bases and 7 bases, with 12 bases remaining between them. Germline V gene data show CDR1 as MNHEY and CDR2 as SVGAGI. This CDR3 reads CASSRTDSEKLFF. CDR3 sequence (DNA): TGTGCCAGCAGCCGCACGGACAGTGAAAAACTGTTTTTT.

The sample holds one count of this clone. This chain links TRBV5-1 with TRBJ2-7; 8 bases map to TRBD1. Trimming removed 0 bases from V and 1 base from J; junction bases left unmatched: 6. The CDR3 is made up of 16 amino acids. CDR1 and CDR2 (germline): SGHRS, YFSETQ. The CDR3 nucleotides are TGCGCCAGCAGCTTGGGGACAGGGCTAAAGTCCTACGAGCAGTACTTC. This sequence encodes CASSLGTGLKSYEQYF.

This clone showed up just once. The rearrangement uses TRBV9 and TRBJ1-6; D not certain. Germline-derived CDR1 and CDR2 are SGDLS and YYNGEE. The CDR3 has 13 amino acids. Trimming removed 0 bases at V and 8 bases at J, with 6 bases between. CDR3 loop: CASSVASDSPLHF. The CDR3 DNA sequence: TGTGCCAGCAGCGTAGCTTCCGATTCACCCCTCCACTTT.

The genes are TRBV6-2 or TRBV6-3 and TRBJ1-6; D ambiguous. The CDR3 sequence is 13 residues long. Trimming took 6 bases from V and 10 from J, leaving 13 bases between them. CDR1 MNHEY and CDR2 SVGEGT come from the germline V gene. CDR3 sequence reads: CASSPSRKSPLHF. The CDR3 nucleotides read TGTGCCAGCAGCCCGAGCAGGAAATCACCCCTCCACTTT.

This clone appeared once. The chain employs TRBV2 and TRBJ2-2; TRBD2 aligns across 11 bases. The length of the CDR3 is 19 residues. After removal of 6 bases from V and 6 bases from J, the junction contained 18 bases not matched to a gene. The V gene's germline CDR1 is SNHLY and CDR2 FYNNEI. The CDR3 reads CASRRTSGPLPFGAGELFF. CDR3 nucleotides: TGTGCCAGCAGGCGGACTAGCGGGCCCCTCCCTTTTGGTGCCGGGGAGCTGTTTTTT.

V is TRBV27 and J is TRBJ2-2, with a weak D call TRBD1 (6 bases). From germline, CDR1 is MNHEY and CDR2 SMNVEV (reference sequence). V lost 7 bases to trimming and J lost 3 bases, with 15 bases between them. The CDR3 totals 15 residues. The DNA of the CDR3 is TGTGCCAGCAACCCACAGGGTGGTGACACCGGGGAGCTGTTTTTT. Encoded protein: CASNPQGGDTGELFF.

The chain employs TRBV14 and TRBJ2-7, with 7 bases lining up with TRBD1. V was clipped by 5 bases and J by 2 bases; unmatched bases: 12. This CDR3 is built from 16 residues. The germline V gene has CDR1 SGHDN and CDR2 FVKESK. The CDR3 DNA sequence: TGTGCCAGCAGCTTACAGGGGACATGGGGTACCTACGAGCAGTACTTC. It codes for CASSLQGTWGTYEQYF.